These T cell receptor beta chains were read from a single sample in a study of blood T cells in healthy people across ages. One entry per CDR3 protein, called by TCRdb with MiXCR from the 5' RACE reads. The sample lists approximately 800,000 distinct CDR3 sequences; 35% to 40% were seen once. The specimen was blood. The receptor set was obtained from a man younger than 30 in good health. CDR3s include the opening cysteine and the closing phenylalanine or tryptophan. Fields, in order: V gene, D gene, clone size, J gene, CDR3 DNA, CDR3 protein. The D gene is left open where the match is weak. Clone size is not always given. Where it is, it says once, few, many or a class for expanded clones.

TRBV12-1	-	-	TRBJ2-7	TGTGCCAGCAGCTTCACTTGGACTAGAAGAGACAATGAGCAGTACTTC	CASSFTWTRRDNEQYF
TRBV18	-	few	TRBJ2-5	TGTGCCAGCGCACCAAACCAAGAGACCCAGTACTTC	CASAPNQETQYF
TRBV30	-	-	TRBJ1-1	TGTGCCTGGAGTCGGGGGAATTTTAACACTGAAGCTTTCTTT	CAWSRGNFNTEAFF
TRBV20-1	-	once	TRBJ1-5	TGCAGTGCTGAGGGCACGGGGCAGCCCCAGCATTTT	CSAEGTGQPQHF
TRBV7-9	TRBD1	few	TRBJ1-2	TGTGCCAGCAGCTTAGCGGGACAGGGTTCTGTCGGCACCTTC	CASSLAGQGSVGTF
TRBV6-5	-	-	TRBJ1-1	TGTGCCAGCTTCTTCAAGACAGCGAACACTGAAGCTTTCTTT	CASFFKTANTEAFF
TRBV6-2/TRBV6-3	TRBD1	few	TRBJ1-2	TGTGCCAGCAGTATCCGGACAGGGTCATCCTTCTATGGCTACACCTTC	CASSIRTGSSFYGYTF
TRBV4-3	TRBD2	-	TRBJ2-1	TGCGCCAGCAGCCAAGAACTAGCGGGGGGAGCCTACAATGAGCAGTTCTTC	CASSQELAGGAYNEQFF
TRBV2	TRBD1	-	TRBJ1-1	TGTGCCGCCCTCATTAAAGACGGACAGGGGTCGACTGGACGCACTGAAGCTTTCTTT	CAALIKDGQGSTGRTEAFF
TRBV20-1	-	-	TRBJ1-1	TGCAGTGCTAGAGGGCCAGGGAACACTGAAGCTTTCTTT	CSARGPGNTEAFF
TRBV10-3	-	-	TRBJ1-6	TGTGCCATCAGTGGTCAAGGGGCTGATAAGAATTCACCCCTCCACTTT	CAISGQGADKNSPLHF
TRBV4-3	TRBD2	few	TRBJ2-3	TGCGCCAGCAGCCGCCGACTAGCGGGGGCCACCACAGATACGCAGTATTTT	CASSRRLAGATTDTQYF
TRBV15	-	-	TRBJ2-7	TGTGCCACCAGCAGAATCCCAGGGTATGAGCAGTACTTC	CATSRIPGYEQYF
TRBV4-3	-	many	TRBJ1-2	TGCGCCAGCAGCCAAGTAGCGGGGAATGGCTACACCTTC	CASSQVAGNGYTF
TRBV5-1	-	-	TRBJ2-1	TGCGCCAGCAGCTGGGGGGACACCCGGGGTTACAATGAGCAGTTCTTC	CASSWGDTRGYNEQFF
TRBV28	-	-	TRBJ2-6	-	CASSLFLLTSGANVLTF
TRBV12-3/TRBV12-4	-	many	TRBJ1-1	TGTGCCAGCAGTTTGGCGAACACTGAAGCTTTCTTT	CASSLANTEAFF
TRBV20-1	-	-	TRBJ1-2	TGCAGTGCTAGAGAACGACAGCAATATGGCTACACCTTC	CSARERQQYGYTF